The sequence of this T cell receptor beta chain was determined in a study of shared clonotypes between healthy human individuals (dated by TCRdb to between 2020 and 2021). Concerning the study at large: A couple of women and three men aged 18 to 49 years were included in the cohort. Per donor, leukapheresis produced somewhere between about 0.94 and 8.9 billion PBMCs. For each donor, CD4 naive and CD4 memory were each given three plates, CD8 naive was given two plates, and CD8 memory was given one plate. To increase sequencing depth and limit assay-specific biases, different laboratories used diverse techniques to prepare libraries and sequence TCR repertoires. To estimate repertoire size and how much clonotype sharing occurs between individuals, the study deeply sequenced the blood TCR repertoires of five healthy adults. On the study overall, not on this receptor specifically: Clonotypes shared by all four sorted-subset donors showed higher generation probabilities than non-shared clonotypes. Estimated clonotype richness was generally larger for naive than for memory subsets. Pairwise subsampling led to the expectation that sequencing depth would affect the degree of clonotype sharing among donors. Only blood was sampled, and tissue TCR repertoires likely differ from those in blood. Sharing across a few donors was observed for about 5% of naive CD4, less than 4% of naive CD8, 2% to 2.5% of memory CD4, and around 0.4% of memory CD8 clonotypes. Because the study included only a small number of donors, the genetic and exposure-history diversity represented was limited. Rarefaction of sorted-subset datasets indicated incomplete sequencing despite the large sequencing depth.

Donors were healthy HIV-negative adults with no recently reported acute infections or vaccinations. Every donor was a Caucasian adult living in Nashville, Tennessee, USA. CD4+ T cells were enriched by magnetic negative selection; naive cells were then positively selected on CD45RA, and the negative fraction formed the memory subset. Blood was obtained by leukapheresis, after which PBMCs were separated by Ficoll-Histopaque density gradient centrifugation and cryopreserved in liquid nitrogen vapor phase. Purity and quantity of every magnetically sorted T cell population were checked by analytical flow cytometry. Each sorted fraction had its genomic DNA isolated and then quantified by UV absorbance on a Nanodrop 2000c. As encoded in the germline V gene, CDR1 is SGHTA while CDR2 is FQGNSA. The CDR3 sequence holds 16 residues, the cysteine and phenylalanine included. Only the CDR3 portion is preserved as DNA: 48 bases, with reading frame beginning at the first base. V has 2 bases trimmed and J has 5 bases trimmed; junction bases matching no gene number 11.

Using the deep immunoSEQ assay, TCR CDR3 regions were amplified from genomic DNA by multiplex PCR. Extracted genomic DNA from each cell subset was distributed evenly across all wells of several immunoSEQ 96-well plates, and each plate was treated as a replicate. Each replicate PCR for sorted subsets received around 210 ng genomic DNA, equal to 28,000 or so T cell genomes. The purified libraries were quantified using a Qubit 3.0 fluorometer, sized with a Bioanalyzer 2100, and then quantified again using the KAPA Library Quantification kit. Every immunoSEQ 96-well plate was sequenced on a separate single-read 150-cycle Illumina NextSeq 550 flow cell. On the study's bioinformatics: Because the immunoSEQ output included only junctional sequences and no quality scores, the filtering could not be the same as the filtering used for full-length reads. To assign V/J genes and CDR3, sequences were annotated against IMGT germline references using PyIR, a Python wrapper for IgBLAST v1.9. Reads with weak V/J assignments (E-value above 1e-6), missing CDR3, stop codons, out-of-frame junctions, or ambiguous translated residues were removed. V3J clonotypes were defined as sequences sharing the same inferred V gene, J gene, and CDR3 amino acid sequence. Percentage overlap between repertoires was computed as shared unique clonotypes divided by the size of the smaller repertoire. Richness of each repertoire was evaluated using RTK rarefaction, the Chao1 estimator, and Recon v2.1 estimates of unobserved clonotypes. Generation probabilities were computed with OLGA for all TCRbeta clonotypes obtained by the gDNA method from four donors. In its TCRdb copy, this immuneACCESS table keeps in-frame sequences only and misses some clones. Where compared with another copy, unresolved V genes explain less than half of these, and the others have no known cause. The V and J calls and clone size were taken over from that table, and D and trimming were inferred from the DNA. In this sample the table shows about 680,000 clones, about two thirds of which occur a single time. The ten largest clonotypes hold about 2% of the sample.

In the case of this clone: Its antigen is currently not known. No per-base quality is available; no much larger clone lies one base away.

The sequenced material came from memory CD4+ T cells sorted from blood. The sample's cell subset or site label, decoded: CD45RA-negative fraction. This sequence uses TRBV7-2 and TRBJ2-7, and TRBD2 matches 8 of the central bases. The receptor's source is a woman under 40 in good health. In nucleotides, the sequence is TGTGCCAGCAGCTTAAGTTTTCCGCTAGCGGGTCACGAGCAGTACTTC. Translated, this gives CASSLSFPLAGHEQYF.